The 20 T cell receptor beta chains listed next were all sequenced from one sample in a study of OX40 agonist ivuxolimab in advanced cancers. Here immunoSEQ multiplex PCR was the method, and the copy in TCRdb shows in-frame clones only, minus some. The repertoire holds under 80,000 clones, over 75% seen once, with more than 0.5% in the top ten. The sequences come from CD4+ or CD8+ T cells sorted from blood, collected in a trial of the OX40 agonist ivuxolimab. These receptors all come from an adult with an advanced solid tumor such as melanoma, head and neck, liver or kidney cancer.

The chain has TRBV7-2 and TRBJ1-4, with 9 bases lining up with TRBD1. The junction had 2 bases not matched to a gene; V was cut back by 5 bases and J by 1 base. In germline, CDR1 is SGHTA, CDR2 FQGNSA. This CDR3 spans 15 amino acids. The CDR3 spells CASSPTGGTNEKLFF. The CDR3 nucleotides are TGTGCCAGCAGCCCGACAGGGGGAACTAATGAAAAACTGTTTTTT.

The chain recombines TRBV25-1 with TRBJ1-1; TRBD1 might be the D (6 bases). The CDR3 runs 15 residues. Trimming pared 2 bases from V and 5 bases from J, leaving 15 bases between. Germline CDR1 and CDR2: MGHDK and SYGVNS. The CDR3 loop is CASSEGGAVGTEAFF. For the CDR3, the DNA is TGTGCCAGCAGTGAAGGGGGGGCGGTAGGGACTGAAGCTTTCTTT.

This clone appeared once. The chain employs TRBV5-4 and TRBJ2-3; 7 nucleotides agree with TRBD2. V was pared by 6 bases and J by 0 bases, with 7 bases of the junction left unmatched. The CDR3 contains 15 residues. Per germline, CDR1 SGHNT and CDR2 YYREEE (reference sequence). In DNA, the CDR3 is TGTGCCAGCATGCCTAGCGGAAGAAGCACAGATACGCAGTATTTT. The encoded protein is CASMPSGRSTDTQYF.

This rearrangement joins TRBV5-4 to TRBJ1-4; the D is unclear. Germline V CDR1 and CDR2: SGHNT, YYREEE (reference sequence). CDR3 size: 14 residues. Trimming left V 4 bases short and J 5 bases short, with 12 bases between. The CDR3 protein is CASSMGGVNEKLFF. CDR3 coding DNA: TGTGCCAGCAGCATGGGCGGTGTAAATGAAAAACTGTTTTTT.

This chain links TRBV27 with TRBJ1-4, with D unresolved. This CDR3 spans 15 amino acids. The V end lost 2 bases, the J end lost 5 bases, and 12 bases lay between the germline ends. The germline V gene has CDR1 MNHEY and CDR2 SMNVEV (reference sequence). The CDR3 is CASSLRWRFNEKLFF. The CDR3 DNA sequence: TGTGCCAGCAGTTTAAGGTGGAGATTCAATGAAAAACTGTTTTTT.

V usage is TRBV28 and J usage is TRBJ2-7; D might be TRBD1 (6 bases). Germline-derived CDR1 and CDR2 are MDHEN and SYDVKM. Between the trimmed V and J ends, which lost 6 bases and 3 bases, there was a span of 12 bases. The length of the CDR3 is 13 residues. The CDR3 here is CASSSGTFYEQYF. CDR3 DNA: TGTGCCAGCAGCTCCGGGACATTCTACGAGCAGTACTTC.

This chain connects TRBV19 to TRBJ1-1, with TRBD1 matching over 7 bases. Germline CDR1 and CDR2: LNHDA and SQIVND (reference sequence). This CDR3 is built from 16 residues. V trimming: 5 bases; J trimming: 1 base; junction bases outside the gene matches: 10. CDR3 bases: TGTGCCAGTAGTTCCCCCCCGGGACAGACGAACACTGAAGCTTTCTTT. This gives the protein CASSSPPGQTNTEAFF.

The chain recombines TRBV23-1 with TRBJ1-2; D possibly corresponds to TRBD1 (5 bases). TRBV23-1 is an open reading frame, and its role is uncertain. CDR3 length: 15 amino acids. V was clipped by 6 bases and J by 5 bases, with 19 bases between them. The CDR3 is CASRQGALFGYGYTF. The CDR3 region has the DNA TGCGCCAGCAGACAAGGGGCCCTCTTTGGGTATGGCTACACCTTC.

The chain couples TRBV4-2 to TRBJ1-1, with D tentatively TRBD1 (5 bases). Per the germline V gene, CDR1 is LGHNA and CDR2 is YNFKEQ. The germline V and J ends were trimmed by 3 bases and 3 bases, with 11 bases remaining between them. The CDR3 sequence is 14 residues long. The CDR3 DNA reads TGTGCCAGCAGCCATTCCGGGGGGGACACTGAAGCTTTCTTT. Translating gives CASSHSGGDTEAFF.

This rearrangement joins TRBV9 to TRBJ2-5, with TRBD2 identical over 10 bases. The CDR3 covers 17 residues. Germline V gene data show CDR1 as SGDLS and CDR2 as YYNGEE. The ends lost 3 bases at V and 3 bases at J; junction bases unmatched: 11. CDR3: CASSAKGGAGGKETQYF. Here the CDR3 DNA reads TGTGCCAGCAGCGCAAAAGGGGGAGCGGGAGGGAAAGAGACCCAGTACTTC.

The chain carries TRBV6-5 and TRBJ1-1; TRBD1 agrees at 9 bases. This CDR3 contains 14 residues. CDR1 is MNHEY, CDR2 SVGAGI, per germline. The J segment lost 7 bases and the V segment lost 1 base, leaving 4 bases of the junction unmatched. Here the CDR3 reads CASSYFPGQGEAFF. The CDR3 nucleotides are TGTGCCAGCAGTTACTTTCCGGGACAGGGTGAAGCTTTCTTT.

The sample holds a few counts of this clone. The CDR3 protein is CASSEPPLFRRDEQFF. The CDR3 coding sequence is TGTGCCAGCAGTGAACCTCCTTTATTTAGGCGGGATGAGCAGTTCTTC. The J gene is TRBJ2-1, the V gene TRBV6-1; weak D call: TRBD2 (5 bases). V dropped 2 bases and J dropped 8 bases, with 19 bases sitting between them. Per the germline V gene, CDR1 is MNHNS and CDR2 is SASEGT. This CDR3 has 16 residues.

This clone is a singleton in its sample. This chain joins TRBV5-6 and TRBJ2-1; possibly TRBD1 or TRBD2 for D (5 bases each). Germline CDR1 SGHDT, CDR2 YYEEEE. Trimming took 4 bases from V and 5 from J, leaving 13 bases between them. CDR3 length: 14 residues. Written as DNA, the CDR3 is TGTGCCAGCAGCCTGGACTGGGGGAACAATGAGCAGTTCTTC. Amino acid sequence: CASSLDWGNNEQFF.

This clone was counted once. The chain recombines TRBV5-1 with TRBJ2-5; TRBD2 matches at 10 bases. The V gene's germline CDR1 is SGHRS and CDR2 YFSETQ. This CDR3 has 14 residues. Trimming removed 4 bases from V and 4 bases from J; junction bases left unmatched: 4. In DNA, the CDR3 is TGCGCCAGCAGCGATCCTAGCGGGGGAGAGACCCAGTACTTC. Its translation: CASSDPSGGETQYF. The full variable domain, in which reference TRBV5-1 and TRBJ2-5 provide the parts outside the CDR3, is KAGVTQTPRYLIKTRGQQVTLSCSPISGHRSVSWYQQTPGQGLQFLFEYFSETQRNKGNFPGRFSGRQFSNSRSEMNVSTLELGDSALYLCASSDPSGGETQYFGPGTRLLVL.

This clone was recorded once. The chain uses TRBV30 and TRBJ1-6; D perhaps matches TRBD1 (6 bases). The CDR3 extends over 15 amino acids. Germline lookup yields CDR1 GTSNPN and CDR2 SVGIG (reference sequence). Trimming removed 0 bases from V and 7 bases from J, with 13 bases in between. CDR3 DNA sequence: TGTGCCTGGAGTGTACGGCAGGGGATGAATTCACCCCTCCACTTT. Translating it yields CAWSVRQGMNSPLHF.

The V and J genes are TRBV28 and TRBJ2-4; D may be TRBD1 or TRBD2 (5 bases each). The CDR3 extends over 14 amino acids. Per germline, CDR1 MDHEN and CDR2 SYDVKM. Trimming cost V 2 bases and J 8 bases, with 13 bases left between them. The CDR3 here is CASSLPWGTDIQYF. As DNA, the CDR3 is TGTGCCAGCAGTTTACCGTGGGGGACCGACATTCAGTACTTC.

The chain couples TRBV2 to TRBJ2-3; the D is unclear. Trimming cost V 8 bases and J 2 bases, with 8 bases left between them. Germline assignment: CDR1 SNHLY and CDR2 FYNNEI. This CDR3 has 12 residues. CDR3 residues: CASGINTDTQYF. CDR3 DNA sequence: TGTGCCAGCGGGATCAACACAGATACGCAGTATTTT.

This clone turned up a few times. The chain couples TRBV28 to TRBJ1-1; 7 bases fit TRBD1. Trimming cost V 3 bases and J 5 bases; bases outside gene matches: 6. The CDR3 has 14 residues. The germline V gene encodes CDR1 MDHEN and CDR2 SYDVKM. The CDR3 nucleotides read TGTGCCAGCAGTTTGTCAACAGGGGATACTGAAGCTTTCTTT. Translated: CASSLSTGDTEAFF.

The chain joins TRBV30 to TRBJ2-7; 10 bases map to TRBD2. This CDR3 region has 15 residues. Germline trimming cut 1 base from V and 0 bases from J; bases unmatched to any gene: 3. CDR1 GTSNPN and CDR2 SVGIG come from the germline V gene (reference sequence). CDR3 in DNA: TGTGCCTGGAGTGGGGCTAGCGGGAGCTCCTACGAGCAGTACTTC. Its protein is CAWSGASGSSYEQYF. The variable domain in full, completed from reference TRBV30 and TRBJ2-7, reads SQTIHQWPATLVQPVGSPLSLECTVEGTSNPNLYWYRQAAGRGLQLLFYSVGIGQISSEVPQNLSASRPQDRQFILSSKKLLLSDSGFYLCAWSGASGSSYEQYFGPGTRLTVT.

The table lists this clone with a count of one. This chain links TRBV2 with TRBJ2-5, with D perhaps matching TRBD2 (6 bases). The V and J ends lost 3 bases and 7 bases respectively, with 12 bases between them. The CDR3 has 13 residues. Looked up from germline, CDR1 is SNHLY and CDR2 is FYNNEI. CDR3 in amino acids: CASSDPAEGTQYF. The CDR3 region has the DNA TGTGCCAGCAGTGACCCGGCGGAGGGGACCCAGTACTTC. Drawing the rest from reference TRBV2 and TRBJ2-5, the complete variable domain is EPEVTQTPSHQVTQMGQEVILRCVPISNHLYFYWYRQILGQKVEFLVSFYNNEISEKSEIFDDQFSVERPDGSNFTLKIRSTKLEDSAMYFCASSDPAEGTQYFGPGTRLLVL.